This T cell receptor (beta chain) was recorded in a study of cytomegalovirus exposure and HLA in healthy donors. Whole-study results and caveats: A later analysis associated 15,000 or so TCR beta sequences with HLA alleles at a 0.05 false discovery rate. Trimming of TCR beta V- and J-genes showed a link, identified in a later analysis, to a missense DCLRE1C variant.

V lost 0 bases and J lost 3; bases outside the gene matches: 16. The CDR3 consists of 20 residues. Germline V gives CDR1 MGHRA, CDR2 YSYEKL. Remarks on this clone: Its antigen remains unknown.

PCR employed 60 Vbeta and 13 Jbeta primers. Method: immunoSEQ multiplex PCR; TCRdb's copy keeps in-frame clones and lacks some. This sample carries 150,000 to 200,000 clones, around 80% of them seen once, and the ten largest clones take around 2.5%. The sequence came from a female donor in good health and CMV-seronegative. Material for sequencing was PBMCs. The chain links TRBV4-1 to TRBJ1-2; 10 nucleotides agree with TRBD1. For the CDR3, the DNA is TGCGCCAGCAGCCAAGATCTCCACTGGAGGCGACAGGGGGCATACTATGGCTACACCTTC. As protein: CASSQDLHWRRQGAYYGYTF.